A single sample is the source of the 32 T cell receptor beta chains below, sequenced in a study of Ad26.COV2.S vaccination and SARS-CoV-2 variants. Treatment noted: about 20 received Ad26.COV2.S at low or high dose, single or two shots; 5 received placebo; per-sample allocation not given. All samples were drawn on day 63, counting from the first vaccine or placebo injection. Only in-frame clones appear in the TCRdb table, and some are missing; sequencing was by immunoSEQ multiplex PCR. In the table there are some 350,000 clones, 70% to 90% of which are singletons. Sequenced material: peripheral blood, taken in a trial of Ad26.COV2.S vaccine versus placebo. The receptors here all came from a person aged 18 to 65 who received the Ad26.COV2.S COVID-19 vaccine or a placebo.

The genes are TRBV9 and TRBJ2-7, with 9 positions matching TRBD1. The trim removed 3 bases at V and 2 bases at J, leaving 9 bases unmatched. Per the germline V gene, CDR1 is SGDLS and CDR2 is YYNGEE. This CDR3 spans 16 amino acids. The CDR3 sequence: CASSAGQGPGTYEQYF. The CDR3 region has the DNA TGTGCCAGCAGCGCGGGACAGGGACCCGGTACCTACGAGCAGTACTTC.

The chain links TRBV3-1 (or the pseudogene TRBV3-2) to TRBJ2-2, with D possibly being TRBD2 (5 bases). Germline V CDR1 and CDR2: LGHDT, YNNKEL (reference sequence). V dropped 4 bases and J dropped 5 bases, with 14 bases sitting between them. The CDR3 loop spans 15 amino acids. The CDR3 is CASSRDYSGTGELFF. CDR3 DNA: TGTGCCAGCAGCCGCGACTACTCGGGAACCGGGGAGCTGTTTTTT.

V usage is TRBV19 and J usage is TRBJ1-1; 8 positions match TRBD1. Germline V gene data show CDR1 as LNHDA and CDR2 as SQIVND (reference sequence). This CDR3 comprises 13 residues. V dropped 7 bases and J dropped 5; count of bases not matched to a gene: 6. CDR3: CASTEDRVTEAFF. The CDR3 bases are TGTGCCAGTACCGAGGACAGGGTGACTGAAGCTTTCTTT. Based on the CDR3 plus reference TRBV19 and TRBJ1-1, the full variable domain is DGGITQSPKYLFRKEGQNVTLSCEQNLNHDAMYWYRQDPGQGLRLIYYSQIVNDFQKGDIAEGYSVSREKKESFPLTVTSAQKNPTAFYLCASTEDRVTEAFFGQGTRLTVV.

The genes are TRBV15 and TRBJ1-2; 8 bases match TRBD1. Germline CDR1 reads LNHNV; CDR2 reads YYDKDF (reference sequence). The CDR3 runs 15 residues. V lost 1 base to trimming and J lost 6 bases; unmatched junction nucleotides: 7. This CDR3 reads CATSRGIDRGNGYTF. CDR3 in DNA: TGTGCCACCAGCAGAGGGATAGACAGGGGAAATGGCTACACCTTC.

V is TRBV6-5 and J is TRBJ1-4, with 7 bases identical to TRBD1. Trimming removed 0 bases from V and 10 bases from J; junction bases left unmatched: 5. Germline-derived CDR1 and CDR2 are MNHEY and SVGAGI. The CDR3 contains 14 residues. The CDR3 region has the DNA TGTGCCAGCAGTTACTCGAGGGGGCGGGGAAAACTGTTTTTT. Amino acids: CASSYSRGRGKLFF.

The CDR3 here is CASSRREGGPQETQYF. In DNA form, the CDR3 reads TGTGCCAGCAGTCGACGTGAAGGCGGGCCCCAAGAGACCCAGTACTTC. V usage is TRBV6-2 or TRBV6-3 and J usage is TRBJ2-5, with D tentatively TRBD2 (5 bases). The V end was cut by 5 bases, the J end by 1 base, with 17 bases between. Germline assignment: CDR1 MNHEY and CDR2 SVGEGT. The CDR3 covers 16 residues.

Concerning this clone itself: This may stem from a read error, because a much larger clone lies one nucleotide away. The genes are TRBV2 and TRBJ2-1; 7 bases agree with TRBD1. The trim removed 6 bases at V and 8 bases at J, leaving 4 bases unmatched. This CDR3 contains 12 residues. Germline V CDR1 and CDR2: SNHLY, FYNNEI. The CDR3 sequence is CASRRQGDEQFF. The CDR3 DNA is TGTGCCAGCAGGAGACAGGGCGATGAGCAGTTCTTC.

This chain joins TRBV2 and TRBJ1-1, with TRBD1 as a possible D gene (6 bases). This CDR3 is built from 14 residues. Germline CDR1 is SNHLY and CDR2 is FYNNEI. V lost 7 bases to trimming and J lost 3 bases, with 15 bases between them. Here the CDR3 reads CASTKRGGDTEAFF. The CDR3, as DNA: TGTGCCAGCACTAAAAGGGGGGGGGACACTGAAGCTTTCTTT.

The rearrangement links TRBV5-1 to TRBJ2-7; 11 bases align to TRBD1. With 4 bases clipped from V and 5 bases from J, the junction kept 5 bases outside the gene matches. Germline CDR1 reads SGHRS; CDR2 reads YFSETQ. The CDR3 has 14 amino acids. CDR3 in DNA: TGCGCCAGCAGCACCGGGACAGGGGGTGACGAGCAGTACTTC. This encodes CASSTGTGGDEQYF.

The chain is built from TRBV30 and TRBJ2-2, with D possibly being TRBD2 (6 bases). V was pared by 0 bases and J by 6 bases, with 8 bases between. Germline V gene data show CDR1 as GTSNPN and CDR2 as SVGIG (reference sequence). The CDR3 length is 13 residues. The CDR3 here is CAWSVRGSGELFF. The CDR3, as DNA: TGTGCCTGGAGTGTACGGGGGTCCGGGGAGCTGTTTTTT.

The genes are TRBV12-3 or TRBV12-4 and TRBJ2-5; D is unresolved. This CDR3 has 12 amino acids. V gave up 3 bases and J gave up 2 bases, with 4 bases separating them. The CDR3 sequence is CASSFWQETQYF. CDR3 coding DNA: TGTGCCAGCAGTTTTTGGCAAGAGACCCAGTACTTC.

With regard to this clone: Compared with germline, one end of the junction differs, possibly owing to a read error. CDR3 sequence: CASSLAWGPYEQYF. In nucleotides, the CDR3 is TGTGCCAGCAGCCTAGCGTGGGGCCCCTACGAGCAGTACTTC. This chain links TRBV7-2 with TRBJ2-7; a possible D gene is TRBD2 (6 bases). The germline CDR1 and CDR2 sequences are SGHTA and FQGNSA. This CDR3 has 14 residues.

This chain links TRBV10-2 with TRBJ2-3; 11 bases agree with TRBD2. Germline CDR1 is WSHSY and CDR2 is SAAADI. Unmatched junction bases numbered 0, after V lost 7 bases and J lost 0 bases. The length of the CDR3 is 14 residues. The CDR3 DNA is TGCGCCAGCACTAGCGGGGGGAGCACAGATACGCAGTATTTT. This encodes CASTSGGSTDTQYF.

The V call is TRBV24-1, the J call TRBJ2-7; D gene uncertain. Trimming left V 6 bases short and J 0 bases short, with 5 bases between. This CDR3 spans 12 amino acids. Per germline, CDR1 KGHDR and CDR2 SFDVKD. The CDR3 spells CATSYLSYEQYF. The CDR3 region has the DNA TGTGCCACCAGTTACCTCTCCTACGAGCAGTACTTC.

CDR3 protein: CASSYLDRVLIDCNQPQHF. The CDR3 nucleotides are TGTGCCAGCAGTTACCTAGACAGGGTCCTGATAGATTGCAATCAGCCCCAGCATTTT. The chain couples TRBV6-2 or TRBV6-3 to TRBJ1-5, with TRBD1 identical over 7 bases. V was clipped by 2 bases and J by 2 bases; unmatched bases: 15. Germline values: CDR1 MNHEY, CDR2 SVGEGT. This CDR3 is 19 amino acids long.

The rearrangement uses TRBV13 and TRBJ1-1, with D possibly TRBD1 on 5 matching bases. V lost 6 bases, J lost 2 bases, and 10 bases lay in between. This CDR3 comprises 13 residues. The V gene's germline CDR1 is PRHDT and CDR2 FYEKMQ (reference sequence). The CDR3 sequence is CASSYTGNTEAFF. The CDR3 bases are TGTGCCAGCAGTTATACAGGCAACACTGAAGCTTTCTTT.

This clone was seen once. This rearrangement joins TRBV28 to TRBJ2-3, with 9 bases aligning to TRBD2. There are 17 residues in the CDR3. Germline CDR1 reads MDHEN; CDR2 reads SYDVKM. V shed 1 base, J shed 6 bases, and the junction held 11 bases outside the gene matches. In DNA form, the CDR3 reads TGTGCCAGCAGTTTATTTCTGCGGCGGGAGGGCCGGGATACGCAGTATTTT. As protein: CASSLFLRREGRDTQYF.

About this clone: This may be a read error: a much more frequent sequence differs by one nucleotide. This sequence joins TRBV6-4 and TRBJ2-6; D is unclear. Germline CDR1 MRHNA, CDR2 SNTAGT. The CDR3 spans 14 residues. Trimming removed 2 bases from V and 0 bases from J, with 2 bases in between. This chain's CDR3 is CASSDNSGANVLTF. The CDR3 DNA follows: TGTGCCAGCAGTGACAACTCTGGGGCCAACGTCCTGACTTTC.

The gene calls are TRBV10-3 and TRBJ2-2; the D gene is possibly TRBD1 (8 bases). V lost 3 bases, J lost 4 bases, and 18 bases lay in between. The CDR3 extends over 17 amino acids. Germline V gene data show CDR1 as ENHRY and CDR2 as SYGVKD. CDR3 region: CAISERATGGVTGELFF. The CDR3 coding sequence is TGTGCCATCAGTGAAAGAGCAACAGGGGGGGTCACCGGGGAGCTGTTTTTT.

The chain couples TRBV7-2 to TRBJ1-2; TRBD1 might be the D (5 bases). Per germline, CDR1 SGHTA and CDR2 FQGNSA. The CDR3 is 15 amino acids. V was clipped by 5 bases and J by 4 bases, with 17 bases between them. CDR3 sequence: CASSQDGAGPYGYTF. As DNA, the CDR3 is TGTGCCAGCAGCCAAGACGGGGCAGGCCCCTATGGCTACACCTTC.

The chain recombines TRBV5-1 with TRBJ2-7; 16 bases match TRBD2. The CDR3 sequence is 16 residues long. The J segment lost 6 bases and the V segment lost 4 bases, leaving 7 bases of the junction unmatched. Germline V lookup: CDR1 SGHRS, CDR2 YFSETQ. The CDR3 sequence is CASSGGLAGGPSEQYF. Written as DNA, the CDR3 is TGCGCCAGCAGCGGGGGACTAGCGGGAGGGCCTTCCGAGCAGTACTTC.

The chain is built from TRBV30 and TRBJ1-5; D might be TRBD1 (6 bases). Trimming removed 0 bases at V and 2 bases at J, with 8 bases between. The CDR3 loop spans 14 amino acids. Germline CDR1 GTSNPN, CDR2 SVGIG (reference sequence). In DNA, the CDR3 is TGTGCCTGGAGTGTACCAGGGGGCAATCAGCCCCAGCATTTT. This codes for CAWSVPGGNQPQHF.

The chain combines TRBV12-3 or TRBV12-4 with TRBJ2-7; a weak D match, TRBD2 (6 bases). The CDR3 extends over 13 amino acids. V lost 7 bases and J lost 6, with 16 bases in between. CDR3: CASTHLGGSEQYF. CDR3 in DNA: TGTGCCAGCACCCACTTGGGGGGTTCCGAGCAGTACTTC.

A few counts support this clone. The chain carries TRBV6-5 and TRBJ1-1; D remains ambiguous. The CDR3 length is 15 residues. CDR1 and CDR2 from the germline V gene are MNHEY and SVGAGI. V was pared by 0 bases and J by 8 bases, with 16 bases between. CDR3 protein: CASSYSGRSYGEAFF. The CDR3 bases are TGTGCCAGCAGTTACTCTGGACGGTCATATGGGGAAGCTTTCTTT.

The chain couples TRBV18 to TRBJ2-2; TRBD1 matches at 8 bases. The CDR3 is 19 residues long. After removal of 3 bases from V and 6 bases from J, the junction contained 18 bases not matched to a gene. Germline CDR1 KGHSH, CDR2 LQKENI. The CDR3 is CASSPKITYRTGTPGELFF. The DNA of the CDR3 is TGTGCCAGCTCACCGAAGATAACGTACAGGACAGGGACTCCCGGGGAGCTGTTTTTT.

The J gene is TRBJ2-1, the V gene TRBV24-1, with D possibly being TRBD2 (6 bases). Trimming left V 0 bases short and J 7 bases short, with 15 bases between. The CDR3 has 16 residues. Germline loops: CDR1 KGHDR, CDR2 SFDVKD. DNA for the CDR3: TGTGCCACCAGTGATTTGAAGGGGCGGGGTATAAATGAGCAGTTCTTC. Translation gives CATSDLKGRGINEQFF.

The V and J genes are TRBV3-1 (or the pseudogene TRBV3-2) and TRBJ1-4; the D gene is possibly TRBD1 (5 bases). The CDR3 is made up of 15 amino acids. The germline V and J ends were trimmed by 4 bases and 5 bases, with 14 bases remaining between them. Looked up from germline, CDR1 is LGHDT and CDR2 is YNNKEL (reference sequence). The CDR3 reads CASSRPGLKNEKLFF. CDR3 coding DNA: TGTGCCAGCAGCCGTCCGGGACTGAAGAATGAAAAACTGTTTTTT.

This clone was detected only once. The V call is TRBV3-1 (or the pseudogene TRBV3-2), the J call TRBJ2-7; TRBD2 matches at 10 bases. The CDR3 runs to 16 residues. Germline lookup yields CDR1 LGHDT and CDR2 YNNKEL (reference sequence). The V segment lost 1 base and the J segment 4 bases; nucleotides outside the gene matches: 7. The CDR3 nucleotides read TGTGCCAGCAGCCAAGGTCTTAGCGGGAGGAGTTACGAGCAGTACTTC. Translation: CASSQGLSGRSYEQYF.

CDR3: CSVDQGQNEQFF. As DNA, the CDR3 is TGCAGCGTTGATCAGGGTCAGAATGAGCAGTTCTTC. The chain is built from TRBV29-1 and TRBJ2-1, with TRBD1 as a possible D gene (5 bases). V dropped 3 bases and J dropped 7 bases, with 10 bases sitting between them. This CDR3 spans 12 amino acids. Germline CDR1 SQVTM, CDR2 ANQGSEA.

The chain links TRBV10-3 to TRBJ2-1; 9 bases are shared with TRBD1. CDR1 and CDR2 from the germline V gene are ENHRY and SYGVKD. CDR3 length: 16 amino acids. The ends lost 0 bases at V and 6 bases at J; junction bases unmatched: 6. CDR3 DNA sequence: TGTGCCATCAGTGAGTCGGATACAGGGGGCGGCAATGAGCAGTTCTTC. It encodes CAISESDTGGGNEQFF.

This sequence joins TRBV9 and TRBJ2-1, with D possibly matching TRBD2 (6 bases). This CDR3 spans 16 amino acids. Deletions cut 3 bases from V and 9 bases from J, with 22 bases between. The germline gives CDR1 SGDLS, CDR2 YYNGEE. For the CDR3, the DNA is TGTGCCAGCAGCGCCGTTGGAGGGACCCTCCGACGTGAGCAGTTCTTC. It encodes CASSAVGGTLRREQFF.

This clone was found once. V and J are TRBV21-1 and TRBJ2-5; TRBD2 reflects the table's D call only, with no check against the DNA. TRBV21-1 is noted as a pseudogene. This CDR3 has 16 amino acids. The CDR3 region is CASSRRPVQPPGAQYF. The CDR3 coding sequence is TGTGCCAGCAGCAGAAGGCCAGTCCAACCACCCGGGGCCCAGTACTTC.